This T cell receptor beta chain emerged from a study of blood T cell repertoires in COVID-19. At the level of the study: T cells, B-cell-depleted T cells, or PBMCs provided the cDNA or gDNA that served as material.

The assay was immunoSEQ multiplex PCR, and TCRdb's table has in-frame clones only and misses some. The sample has over 150,000 clones; approximately 80% are singletons. The Seattle site enrolled patients during active infection and followed them longitudinally. This TCR was recovered from a woman between 40 and 55 years old with COVID-19, enrolled during active disease. The sequencing input was peripheral blood.

In DNA, the CDR3 is TGTGCCAGTGGTGAGCGGGGGGTTTACTGGAATGAGCAGTTCTTC. Translation: CASGERGVYWNEQFF. The chain employs TRBV19 and TRBJ2-1; 9 positions agree with TRBD2. The CDR3 extends over 15 amino acids. J gave up 7 bases and V 8 bases, and 12 bases lay outside the gene matches. Per the germline V gene, CDR1 is LNHDA and CDR2 is SQIVND (reference sequence).